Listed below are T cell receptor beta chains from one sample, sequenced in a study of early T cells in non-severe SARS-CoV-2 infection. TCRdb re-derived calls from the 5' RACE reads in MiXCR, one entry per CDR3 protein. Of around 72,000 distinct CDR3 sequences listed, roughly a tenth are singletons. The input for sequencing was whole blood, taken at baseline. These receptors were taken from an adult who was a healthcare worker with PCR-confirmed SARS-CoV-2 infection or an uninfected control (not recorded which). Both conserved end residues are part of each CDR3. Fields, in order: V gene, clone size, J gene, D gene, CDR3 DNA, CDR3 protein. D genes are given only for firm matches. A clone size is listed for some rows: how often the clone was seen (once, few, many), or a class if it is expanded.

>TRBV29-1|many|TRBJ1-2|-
TGCAGCTCTGAAGGGGCTAGGGGCTACACCTTC
CSSEGARGYTF
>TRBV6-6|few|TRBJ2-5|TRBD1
TGTGCCAGCAGTCTACAGGGGGCATGGGAGACCCAGTACTTC
CASSLQGAWETQYF
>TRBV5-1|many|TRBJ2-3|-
TGCGCCAGCAGCTTGGATAGTATCACAGATACGCAGTATTTT
CASSLDSITDTQYF
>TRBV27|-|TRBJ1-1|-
TGTGCCAGCAGTTTTTTCGGGGAAGTGGGGACTGAAGCTTTCTTT
CASSFFGEVGTEAFF
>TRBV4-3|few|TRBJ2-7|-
TGCGCCAGCAGCCAACAGGCCGCCTCCTACGAGCAGTACTTC
CASSQQAASYEQYF
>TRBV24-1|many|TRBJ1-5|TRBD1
TGTGCCACCAGTGACGCGAGGGACAGGGGAAGGCCCCAGCATTTT
CATSDARDRGRPQHF
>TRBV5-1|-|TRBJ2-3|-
TGCGCCAGCAGCTTCCGATCAGGCACAGATACGCAGTATTTT
CASSFRSGTDTQYF
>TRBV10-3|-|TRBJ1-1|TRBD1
TGTGCCATCAGGGACTCAGGACAGGGTAAAACTGAAGCTTTCTTT
CAIRDSGQGKTEAFF
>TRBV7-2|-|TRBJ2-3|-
TGTGCCAGCAGCTGGACTACCCACACAGATACGCAGTATTTT
CASSWTTHTDTQYF
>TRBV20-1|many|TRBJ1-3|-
TGCAGTGCTAGACCCCATCCCGGAAACACCATATATTTT
CSARPHPGNTIYF
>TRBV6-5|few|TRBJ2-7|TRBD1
TGTGCCAGCAGTTACTCAGGGACAGGGGTTGGCGAGCAGTACTTC
CASSYSGTGVGEQYF
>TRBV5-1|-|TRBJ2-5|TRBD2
TGCGCCAGCAGCATGGGACTAGTGGTCGGAGAGACCCAGTACTTC
CASSMGLVVGETQYF
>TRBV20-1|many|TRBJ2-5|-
TGCAGTGCTAGCCGGGGCAGGGAGACCCAGTACTTC
CSASRGRETQYF
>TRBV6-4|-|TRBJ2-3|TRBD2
TGTGCCAGCAGTGTCCAAGCGGGGGGCACAGATACGCAGTATTTT
CASSVQAGGTDTQYF
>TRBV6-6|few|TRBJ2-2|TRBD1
TGTGCCAGCAGATCAGGGGGCGCGAACACCGGGGAGCTGTTTTTT
CASRSGGANTGELFF
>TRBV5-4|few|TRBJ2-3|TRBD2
TGTGCCAGCAGCTTGGGCGGGGGGCGTGGAGATACGCAGTATTTT
CASSLGGGRGDTQYF
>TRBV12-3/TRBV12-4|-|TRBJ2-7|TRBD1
TGTGCCAGCAAACAGGGACAGGTTTTGGACGAGCAGTACTTC
CASKQGQVLDEQYF
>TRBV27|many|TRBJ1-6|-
TGTGCCAGCAGGTCCTTCGTACGGAAGGACTCACCCCTCCACTTT
CASRSFVRKDSPLHF
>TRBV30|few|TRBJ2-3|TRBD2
TGTGCCTGGGCTGCTACCGGGGGGGTAACAGATACGCAGTATTTT
CAWAATGGVTDTQYF
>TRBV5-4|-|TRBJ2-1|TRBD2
TGTGCCAGCAGCTTATTGACTAGCGGGGGCCACAACAATGAGCAGTTCTTC
CASSLLTSGGHNNEQFF